This is a list of T cell receptor beta chains from one sample in a study of T cells in Graves' hyperthyroidism and ophthalmopathy. TCRdb processed the multiplex PCR reads anew with MiXCR; each CDR3 protein has one entry. The profile shows hundreds of thousands of distinct CDR3 sequences, roughly 15% of them singletons. Sequenced input: blood. These receptors all stem from a woman aged 55-69 years with Graves' ophthalmopathy. CDR3s include the opening cysteine and the closing phenylalanine or tryptophan. Each record gives: V gene, J gene, clone size, D gene, CDR3 DNA, CDR3 protein. A D gene is named only where the DNA matches it firmly. The listing skips clone size in some rows; elsewhere it reads once, few, many or a size class.

TRBV12-3/TRBV12-4	TRBJ2-7	many	.	TGTGCCAGCAGAGTTAGTCCTGCGGCAACCTACGAGCAGTACTTC	CASRVSPAATYEQYF
TRBV25-1	TRBJ2-1	.	.	TGTGCCAGCAGTGAGCCGGCTTTGAATGAGCAGTTCTTC	CASSEPALNEQFF
TRBV10-3	TRBJ1-2	.	.	TGTGCCATCAGTGGGGACGGTGGAGTCTATGGCTACACCTTC	CAISGDGGVYGYTF
TRBV27	TRBJ2-7	many	TRBD1	TGTGCCAGCAGTCTGACAGGGGAAGGCTCCTACGAGCAGTACTTC	CASSLTGEGSYEQYF
TRBV27	TRBJ2-2	many	.	TGTGCCAGCAGTTTATGGGCTATGACGAACACCGGGGAGCTGTTTTTT	CASSLWAMTNTGELFF
TRBV12-3/TRBV12-4	TRBJ2-6	many	.	TGTGCCAGCAGTTTCTGGGCCGGGAGAGGGGGGGCCAACGTCCTGACTTTC	CASSFWAGRGGANVLTF
TRBV7-2	TRBJ2-7	many	TRBD1	TGTGCCAGCAGCCCCGACAGGGGTAGCCACGAGCAGTACTTC	CASSPDRGSHEQYF
TRBV13	TRBJ2-1	.	TRBD1	TGCGCCAGCAGCCTACAGGGGGCGGCGCAGTTCTTC	CASSLQGAAQFF
TRBV27	TRBJ2-1	few	TRBD2	TGTGCCAGCAGTTTAGGTATCGGGGAGGGCCTTAGAAATGAGCAGCTCTTC	CASSLGIGEGLRNEQLF
TRBV9	TRBJ2-7	.	TRBD2	TGTGCCAGCAGCGCGGGGGGGGGAGGACCGACCTACGAGCAGTACTTC	CASSAGGGGPTYEQYF
TRBV27	TRBJ2-1	many	.	TGTGCCAGCAGTTTAGGACAAGGGACCCCCAATGAGCAGTTCTTC	CASSLGQGTPNEQFF
TRBV12-5	TRBJ2-5	many	TRBD2	TGTGCTAGTGGTCCCGGGACTAGCGGGAGGAGGGGGACCCAGTACTTC	CASGPGTSGRRGTQYF
TRBV6-1	TRBJ2-7	.	.	TGTGCCAGCAGTAGAGACAGAGTCCACGAGCAGTACTTC	CASSRDRVHEQYF
TRBV27	TRBJ1-2	.	.	TGTGCCAGCACAGGGGTGAAATCGAATACCCTCTATGGCTACACCTTC	CASTGVKSNTLYGYTF
TRBV18	TRBJ2-7	many	.	TGTGCCAGCTCATCGTCTAGCGACTACGAGCAGTACTTC	CASSSSSDYEQYF
TRBV12-5	TRBJ2-5	.	.	TGTGCTAGTGGTCTAGCGTCCCGGGGGACCCAGTACTTC	CASGLASRGTQYF
TRBV25-1	TRBJ2-3	.	.	TGTGCCAGCAGTGGAAGGGTAGATACGCAGTATTTT	CASSGRVDTQYF
TRBV7-2	TRBJ1-1	many	.	TGTGCCAGCACCCTTAGAGGGGCCAGCACTGAAGCTTTCTTT	CASTLRGASTEAFF
TRBV7-9	TRBJ2-1	many	TRBD2	TGTGCCAGCGGCCGGCGGGAGGCCGCCTACAATGAGCAGTTCTTC	CASGRREAAYNEQFF
TRBV18	TRBJ1-2	.	TRBD1	TGTGCCAGCTCACCGGACAGGGGGCAATCTGGCTACACCTTC	CASSPDRGQSGYTF
TRBV4-1	TRBJ1-5	few	.	TGCGCCAGCAGCCAAGGAACCCCATTGGGCAATCAGCCCCAGCATTTT	CASSQGTPLGNQPQHF
TRBV19	TRBJ2-1	.	.	TGTGCCAGTAGTATTAGCGGCGTAACCTACAATGAGCAGTTCTTC	CASSISGVTYNEQFF
TRBV12-3/TRBV12-4	TRBJ1-1	many	.	TGTGCCAGCACCCGAGGGTGGGACACTGAAGCTTTCTTT	CASTRGWDTEAFF
TRBV7-9	TRBJ2-5	.	TRBD2	TGTGCCAGCGCCCGAGGGACTAGCGGGAAACAAGAGACCCAGTACTTC	CASARGTSGKQETQYF
TRBV5-1	TRBJ2-2	many	.	TGCGCCAGCGGGGGGACCACCACCGGGGAGCTGTTTTTT	CASGGTTTGELFF
TRBV28	TRBJ1-5	.	.	TGTGCCAGCAGCCGGGGGGGAAGGGGGGGGAATCAGCCCCAGCATTTT	CASSRGGRGGNQPQHF
TRBV7-9	TRBJ1-5	many	TRBD1	TGTGCCAGCAGCTCCAACAGGGGCGCCCATCAGCCCCAGCATTTT	CASSSNRGAHQPQHF
TRBV6-2/TRBV6-3	TRBJ2-2	many	TRBD2	TGTGCCAGCGGGTTTAGCGGGTCGACCGGGGAGCTGTTTTTT	CASGFSGSTGELFF
TRBV11-2	TRBJ2-7	many	TRBD2	TGTGCCAGCAGCTTAGACTGGCTAGCGGGCCTCACCTACGAGCAGTACTTC	CASSLDWLAGLTYEQYF
TRBV28	TRBJ2-3	few	.	TGTGCCAGCGGGACACCCACCCTTATGGATACGCAGTATTTT	CASGTPTLMDTQYF
TRBV28	TRBJ2-5	many	.	TGTGCCAGCAGTCTGGGACTCCTGCGGGAGACCCAGTACTTC	CASSLGLLRETQYF
TRBV5-1	TRBJ2-1	many	TRBD2	TGCGCCAGCAGCTCTGGGGGGGGGGATCCCTCCTACAATGAGCAGTTCTTC	CASSSGGGDPSYNEQFF
TRBV7-8	TRBJ1-1	many	.	TGTGCCAGCAGCTTAAAGGCGGACACTGAAGCTTTCTTT	CASSLKADTEAFF
TRBV27	TRBJ2-1	many	.	TGTGCCAGCAGTTTACAGGGGACCCCCTACAATGAGCAGTTCTTC	CASSLQGTPYNEQFF
TRBV28	TRBJ1-5	many	TRBD1	TGTGCCAGCAGTTTGACAGGGGCCGGTCAGCCCCAGCATTTT	CASSLTGAGQPQHF
TRBV5-6	TRBJ1-1	many	.	TGTGCCAGCAGCTTGGACCCTTCCGTAATTGAAGCTTTCTTT	CASSLDPSVIEAFF
TRBV6-2/TRBV6-3	TRBJ2-1	many	TRBD2	TGTGCCAGCAGTCAGGCGCCTGGGACTAGCGGGAGTGGGACCTACAATGAGCAGTTCTTC	CASSQAPGTSGSGTYNEQFF
TRBV7-2	TRBJ1-6	many	.	TGTGCCAGCAGAAGCGACCTCAGGAATTCACCCCTCCACTTT	CASRSDLRNSPLHF
TRBV6-1	TRBJ2-2	many	.	TGTGCCAGCAGTTTGAGGGAGGCCACCGGGGAGCTGTTTTTT	CASSLREATGELFF
TRBV28	TRBJ2-6	many	.	TGTGCCAGCAGTTTAACCGGGGTCGGGGCCAACGTCCTGACTTTC	CASSLTGVGANVLTF
TRBV6-1	TRBJ2-1	.	.	TGTGCCAGCAGCCAATACGGCAATGAGCAGTTCTTC	CASSQYGNEQFF
TRBV30	TRBJ2-3	few	TRBD2	TGTGCCTGGAGTGTAGAAGCGGGAAGAGCAGATGCGCAGTATTTT	CAWSVEAGRADAQYF
TRBV6-1	TRBJ1-5	few	TRBD1	TGTGCCAGCAGCCCCCGGGACAGCCTCGGGCAGCCCCAGCATTTT	CASSPRDSLGQPQHF
TRBV7-9	TRBJ2-1	many	.	TGTGCCAGCAGCCCAGGGGACCCACCCTACAATGAGCAGTTCTTC	CASSPGDPPYNEQFF
TRBV7-8	TRBJ2-7	many	.	TGTGCCAGCAGCTTAGGGGTCCGGGCCAGCTACGAGCAGTACTTC	CASSLGVRASYEQYF
TRBV11-2	TRBJ2-5	many	.	TGTGCCAGCAGCTTAGCATCCACACAAGAGACCCAGTACTTC	CASSLASTQETQYF
TRBV9	TRBJ2-2	.	.	TGTGCCAGCAGCGAGGGGGATAGGGTGTTTTTTCCTGCCGGGGAGCTGTTTTTT	CASSEGDRVFFPAGELFF
TRBV7-2	TRBJ2-3	few	TRBD2	TGTGCCAGCAGCTTAGTGGGACTAGCGGCCACAGATACGCAGTATTTT	CASSLVGLAATDTQYF
TRBV3-1	TRBJ2-5	many	.	TGTGCCAGCAGCCAAGACAGGGCGTACCAAGAGACCCAGTACTTC	CASSQDRAYQETQYF
TRBV5-6	TRBJ2-1	many	.	TGTGCCAGCAGCTTGTGGGGCAGGGGATCCCACAATGAGCAGTTCTTC	CASSLWGRGSHNEQFF
TRBV6-2/TRBV6-3	TRBJ2-1	many	TRBD2	TGTGCCAGCAGACGCGGACTAGCGGGAGGAGCCTACAATGAGCAGTTCTTC	CASRRGLAGGAYNEQFF
TRBV2	TRBJ2-7	many	TRBD2	TGTGCCAGCACCACCACTAGCGCCGGGCGCGAGCAGTACTTC	CASTTTSAGREQYF
TRBV30	TRBJ1-2	many	.	TGTGCCTGGAGTTCCGACACGACCCAAGAGATCTATGGCTACACCTTC	CAWSSDTTQEIYGYTF